This T cell receptor (beta chain) was obtained from a study of vaccination and CD4 T cells after COVID-19. The wider study: Cultures acting as controls obtained a CEFX pool, an HIV-1 Nef pool, or no peptide.

Of note for this clonotype: What it binds is not known.

Trimming left V 0 bases short and J 13 bases short, with 20 bases between. Germline V gives CDR1 SGHNT, CDR2 YYREEE (reference sequence). There are 16 residues in the CDR3. Sequenced with the Oncomine TCR Beta short-read assay was DNA taken from cultured CD4+ T cells. TCRdb analysed the PCR reads with MiXCR anew, one entry per CDR3 protein. Of approximately 15,000 distinct CDR3 sequences listed, 61% are singletons. The treatment denotes: approximately 9-day PBMC culture with coronavirus spike peptide pools or control peptides (ViraFEST assay). The specimen was CD4+ T cells from blood, cultured in vitro. The source is a human donor who had recovered from COVID-19. The chain combines TRBV5-4 with TRBJ1-6, with a possible D match to TRBD1 (6 bases). This CDR3 is CASSLVSIQGGSPLHF. The CDR3, as DNA: TGTGCCAGCAGCTTGGTTTCCATACAGGGCGGAAGTCCCCTCCACTTT. The full variable domain, with the rest looked up from reference TRBV5-4 and TRBJ1-6, is ETGVTQSPTHLIKTRGQQVTLRCSSQSGHNTVSWYQQALGQGPQFIFQYYREEENGRGNFPPRFSGLQFPNYSSELNVNALELDDSALYLCASSLVSIQGGSPLHFGNGTRLTVT.